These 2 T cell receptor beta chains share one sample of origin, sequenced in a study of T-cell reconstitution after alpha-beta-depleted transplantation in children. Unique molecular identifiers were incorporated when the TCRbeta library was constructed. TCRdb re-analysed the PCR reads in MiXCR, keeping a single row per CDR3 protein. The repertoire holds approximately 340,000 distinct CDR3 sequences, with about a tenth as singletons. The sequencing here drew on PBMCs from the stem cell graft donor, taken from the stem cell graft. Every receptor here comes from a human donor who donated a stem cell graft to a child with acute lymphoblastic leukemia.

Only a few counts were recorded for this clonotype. CDR3 sequence reads: CASSRGGGAYEQYF. The CDR3 bases are TGTGCCAGCAGCCGGGGAGGGGGGGCCTACGAGCAGTACTTC. This chain links TRBV7-8 with TRBJ2-7; TRBD2 is a possible D gene (7 bases). The CDR3 length is 14 residues. V lost 5 bases and J lost 2, with 13 bases in between. From germline, CDR1 is SGHVS and CDR2 FQNEAQ.

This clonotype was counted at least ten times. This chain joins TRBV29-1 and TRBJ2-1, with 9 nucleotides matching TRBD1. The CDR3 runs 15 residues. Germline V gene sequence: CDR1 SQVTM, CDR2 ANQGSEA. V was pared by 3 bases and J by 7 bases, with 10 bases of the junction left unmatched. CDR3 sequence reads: CSVEMGTGQGNEQFF. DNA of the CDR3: TGCAGCGTTGAGATGGGGACAGGACAGGGGAATGAGCAGTTCTTC.